These T cell receptor beta chains were read from a single sample in a study of T cells in Graves' hyperthyroidism and ophthalmopathy. MiXCR, applied by TCRdb to the multiplex PCR reads, yields one record per CDR3 protein. In the table there are about 700,000 distinct CDR3 sequences, 14% of which are singletons. Sequences were obtained from blood. The origin of the receptors is a woman aged 18 to 35 with Graves' hyperthyroidism. The CDR3 runs from the conserved cysteine through the conserved F or W. The D gene is left open where the match is weak. Some rows have no size entry. The others give once, few or many, or a class for an expanded clone.

TRBD2	15	TRBV7-2	TRBJ2-7	many	TGTGCCAGCAGCACTACTAGCGCGAACTCCTACGAGCAGTACTTC	CASSTTSANSYEQYF
TRBD1	16	TRBV30	TRBJ2-2	few	TGTGCCTGGAGTGTAGGGACAGGGGCTACCACCGGGGAGCTGTTTTTT	CAWSVGTGATTGELFF
NA	15	TRBV10-3	TRBJ2-3	NA	TGTGCCATCAGTGAGTCCGTAGCGGCCACAGATACGCAGTATTTT	CAISESVAATDTQYF
TRBD1	14	TRBV28	TRBJ2-5	many	TGTGCCAGCAGTTTTACCGACAGGGAAGAGACCCAGTACTTC	CASSFTDREETQYF
NA	13	TRBV24-1	TRBJ1-3	NA	TGTGCCACCAGGGCGACAGCCGGAAACACCATATATTTT	CATRATAGNTIYF
NA	16	TRBV24-1	TRBJ2-2	NA	TGTGCCACCAGTGGGGAGGAAGGGCCCAACACCGGGGAGCTGTTTTTT	CATSGEEGPNTGELFF
TRBD2	15	TRBV29-1	TRBJ2-3	few	TGCAGCGCTAGAATAGCGGGAGGCCGGCTCGGTACGCAGTATTTT	CSARIAGGRLGTQYF
TRBD2	15	TRBV5-6	TRBJ2-1	few	TGTGCCAGCAGCATGGGACTAGCGGGGAACAATGAGCAGTTCTTC	CASSMGLAGNNEQFF
TRBD1	14	TRBV29-1	TRBJ1-2	NA	TGCAGCGCCCAGGAGGACAGGGGCTTGGAGGGCTACACCTTC	CSAQEDRGLEGYTF
NA	15	TRBV9	TRBJ2-2	NA	TGTGCCAGCAGCGTAGGTGGCAGGCCCACCGGGGAGCTGTTTTTT	CASSVGGRPTGELFF
TRBD1	14	TRBV7-2	TRBJ1-2	many	TGTGCCAGCAGCCACCGACAGGGCCCCTATGGCTACACCTTC	CASSHRQGPYGYTF
TRBD1	16	TRBV4-1	TRBJ2-1	many	TGCGCCAGCAGCCAGTTTAGACAGGGGTTAGGGAATGAGCAGTTCTTC	CASSQFRQGLGNEQFF
NA	14	TRBV12-3/TRBV12-4	TRBJ1-2	many	TGTGCCAGCAGTTTTAACCTAAGGTCCTATGGCTACACCTTC	CASSFNLRSYGYTF
NA	13	TRBV20-1	TRBJ2-5	NA	TGCAGTGCTCGGGTCCCCCTCCAAGAGACCCAGTACTTC	CSARVPLQETQYF
TRBD1	14	TRBV29-1	TRBJ1-1	few	TGCAGCGTTGAAGATCGACAGGGGGGGACTGAAGCTTTCTTT	CSVEDRQGGTEAFF
NA	13	TRBV5-1	TRBJ1-3	few	TGCGCCAGCAGCTCCACTTCTGGAAACACCATATATTTT	CASSSTSGNTIYF
TRBD1	16	TRBV29-1	TRBJ2-2	few	TGCAGCGTTGAAGATTCGGGACAGGCGAACACCGGGGAGCTGTTTTTT	CSVEDSGQANTGELFF
NA	14	TRBV5-1	TRBJ1-6	once	TGCGCCAGCAGCTTGGGGGGGGTCGATTCACCCCTCCACTTT	CASSLGGVDSPLHF